This TCR beta chain was observed in a study of blood T cell repertoires in COVID-19 (dated by TCRdb to about 2020). Describing the broader study: Samples covering the acute and convalescent phases of COVID-19 were provided by collaborators in the United States, Italy and Spain. The prospective study material was composed of cDNA or gDNA derived from T cells, B-cell-depleted T cells, or PBMCs. Deeply sampled blood TCRbeta repertoires from subjects exposed to, actively infected with, or recovered from COVID-19 were included in the dataset. The repertoires were released in a freely available public database meant as a resource for research on the immune response to SARS-CoV-2. Samples were obtained from the ongoing ImmuneRACE study (first 160 participants) and from approximately 1,200 subjects provided by 6 global collaborators. Nearly every sample came with metadata listing a de-identified subject ID, COVID-19 status, age in years and sex. Where available, HLA class I and class II types were taken from metadata supplied by the sample provider and were not determined by assay-based typing. Overall results and qualifications from the work: The amount of clinical and demographic metadata varied by source and participant and was provided uncurated.

In the prospective study, participants were about 18 to 95 years old, resided in 24 geographic areas of the United States, and were enrolled through a virtual design. Cohort assignment in the prospective study relied on participant-reported clinical history from a screening survey and a study questionnaire. Recovered participants in ImmuneRACE Cohort 3 were defined by two consecutive negative NP/OP PCR tests, clearance by a healthcare professional, or resolution of symptoms. Mobile phlebotomists in the prospective study collected whole blood, serum and a nasopharyngeal or oropharyngeal swab from every participant. Participants in the prospective study had the option to provide additional blood draws and questionnaires over a roughly 2-month period. Before DNA extraction, prospective study blood samples were shipped either frozen or at room temperature. Comments on this clone: Its antigen is not yet known. Base qualities are not at hand, and no much larger clone is one base apart.

TCRbeta CDR3 regions were amplified from genomic DNA by means of the immunoSEQ Assay, a bias-controlled multiplex PCR. The published analysis was carried out like this. The number of nucleated cells in each sample was estimated by amplification of reference gene primers within the assay. Sequence reads were collapsed and filtered to measure the absolute abundance of every unique TCRbeta CDR3 rearrangement. For each sample, productive Simpson clonality was calculated as the square root of Simpson's diversity index over productive rearrangements. TCRdb's version of the immuneACCESS table is confined to in-frame rearrangements and falls short of the full clone set. An unresolved V gene accounts for under half of the shortfall where checked; the remainder is of unknown origin. The DNA was the basis for D and trimming; V, J and clone size are from that table. Counted in this sample were under 300,000 clones; around 81% of them appeared once. 3.4% of the sample is in the top ten clones.

The CDR3 contains 15 residues, cysteine and phenylalanine counted. Only the CDR3 region is kept as DNA, spanning 45 bases read in frame from base 1. The germline V gene yields SGHAT for CDR1 and FQNNGV for CDR2. V and J are trimmed by 3 bases and 1 base, and the gene matches miss 5 bases of the junction. This sequence uses TRBV11-2 and TRBJ2-7, with TRBD2 matching 8 junction bases. Sequencing was carried out using PBMCs or T cells enriched from blood (not recorded which). The receptor was derived from a man between 45 and 60 years old who had recovered from COVID-19. The CDR3 here reads CASSFSTSGSYEQYF. The DNA sequence is given as TGTGCCAGCAGCTTTAGTACTAGCGGTTCCTACGAGCAGTACTTC. The full variable domain, completed from the reference TRBV11-2 and TRBJ2-7 proteins outside the CDR3, reads EAGVAQSPRYKIIEKRQSVAFWCNPISGHATLYWYQQILGQGPKLLIQFQNNGVVDDSQLPKDRFSAERLKGVDSTLKIQPAKLEDSAVYLCASSFSTSGSYEQYFGPGTRLTVT.